The 17 T cell receptor beta chains in this list originate from one sample, sequenced in a study of blood T cell repertoires in COVID-19. Measured with immunoSEQ multiplex PCR; TCRdb has only the in-frame clones, and not every one. Of about 130,000 clones listed, around 79% are singletons. What was sequenced was peripheral blood. These receptors all stem from a woman aged 70-85 years with COVID-19, enrolled during active disease.

This chain joins TRBV30 and TRBJ2-1; maybe TRBD2 (7 bases). The germline V gene has CDR1 GTSNPN and CDR2 SVGIG (reference sequence). CDR3 length: 13 amino acids. Deletions cut 5 bases from V and 7 bases from J, with 15 bases between. The CDR3 region is CAWGGAWLNEQFF. DNA of the CDR3: TGTGCCTGGGGGGGGGCCTGGCTGAATGAGCAGTTCTTC.

The chain employs TRBV7-9 and TRBJ2-3; no definite D call. Trimming took off 1 base at V and 2 bases at J, with 7 bases between the two ends. This CDR3 has 14 residues. CDR1 and CDR2 from the germline V gene are SEHNR and FQNEAQ (reference sequence). CDR3 region: CASSLGVATDTQYF. The CDR3 DNA is TGTGCCAGCAGCTTAGGGGTAGCCACAGATACGCAGTATTTT.

The chain joins TRBV11-2 to TRBJ1-1; D is unresolved. The CDR3 has 14 residues. CDR1 and CDR2 from the germline V gene are SGHAT and FQNNGV. V dropped 2 bases and J dropped 3 bases, with 10 bases sitting between them. The chain's CDR3 is CASSLSSGYTEAFF. Written as DNA, the CDR3 is TGTGCCAGCAGCTTAAGTTCCGGGTACACTGAAGCTTTCTTT.

The chain links TRBV6-5 to TRBJ2-1, with a possible D match to TRBD2 (7 bases). The CDR3 runs to 15 residues. The germline gives CDR1 MNHEY, CDR2 SVGAGI. With 8 bases removed from V and 2 bases from J, the gap between germline ends came to 16 bases. The DNA of the CDR3 is TGTGCCAGCTTTGGGGGGGGGCTGCCCTACAATGAGCAGTTCTTC. Amino acid sequence: CASFGGGLPYNEQFF.

J is TRBJ2-3 and V is TRBV3-1 (or the pseudogene TRBV3-2), with D perhaps matching TRBD1 (6 bases). CDR1 is LGHDT, CDR2 YNNKEL, per germline (reference sequence). The CDR3 length is 15 residues. V lost 2 bases and J lost 1, with 10 bases in between. The CDR3 bases are TGTGCCAGCAGCCAAAATGAGGGGGGCACAGATACGCAGTATTTT. This translates into CASSQNEGGTDTQYF.

The rearrangement uses TRBV28 and TRBJ1-5; D is unclear. The CDR3 is 14 residues long. Per germline, CDR1 MDHEN and CDR2 SYDVKM. V lost 6 bases to trimming and J lost 6 bases, with 15 bases between them. The CDR3 loop is CASRTGTAGQPQHF. The CDR3 coding sequence is TGTGCCAGCAGGACGGGTACGGCCGGTCAGCCCCAGCATTTT.

The genes are TRBV7-2 and TRBJ2-1, with D perhaps TRBD2 (5 bases). The CDR3 sequence is 17 residues long. V shed 7 bases and J shed 1 base, with 20 bases lying between them. Per the germline V gene, CDR1 is SGHTA and CDR2 is FQGNSA. Here the CDR3 reads CASTPKGGLASYNEQFF. The CDR3 DNA sequence: TGTGCCAGCACCCCCAAGGGCGGCCTAGCTTCCTACAATGAGCAGTTCTTC.

The V and J genes are TRBV6-5 and TRBJ1-1; D is perhaps TRBD1 (6 bases). Germline values: CDR1 MNHEY, CDR2 SVGAGI. The length of the CDR3 is 15 residues. V was shortened by 6 bases and J by 5 bases, with 19 bases between the two germline ends. The CDR3 spells CASRTPGTGRTEAFF. The CDR3 DNA reads as TGTGCCAGCAGAACTCCCGGAACAGGGAGAACTGAAGCTTTCTTT.

As regards this clone: Other DNA sequences in this sample translate to the same CDR3. The rearrangement links TRBV9 to TRBJ2-7; 10 bases fit TRBD1. The CDR3 sequence is 15 residues long. The germline gives CDR1 SGDLS, CDR2 YYNGEE. J was trimmed by 4 bases and V by 0 bases; bases with no gene match: 4. CDR3 amino acids: CASSVGGTGEYEQYF. The CDR3 coding sequence is TGTGCCAGCAGCGTAGGAGGGACAGGGGAATACGAGCAGTACTTC. The whole variable domain, remainder taken from reference TRBV9 and TRBJ2-7, is DSGVTQTPKHLITATGQRVTLRCSPRSGDLSVYWYQQSLDQGLQFLIQYYNGEERAKGNILERFSAQQFPDLHSELNLSSLELGDSALYFCASSVGGTGEYEQYFGPGTRLTVT.

V and J are TRBV5-1 and TRBJ2-3; 11 bases line up with TRBD2. This CDR3 is 16 amino acids long. CDR1 and CDR2 (germline): SGHRS, YFSETQ. Trimming cost V 2 bases and J 1 base; bases outside gene matches: 3. CDR3 sequence (DNA): TGCGCCAGCAGCTTACCACTAGCGGGGGGCACAGATACGCAGTATTTT. Encoded protein: CASSLPLAGGTDTQYF.

V and J are TRBV4-3 and TRBJ1-4; D is possibly TRBD1 (6 bases). Trimming pared 4 bases from V and 7 bases from J, leaving 16 bases between. The CDR3 loop spans 15 amino acids. Germline values: CDR1 LGHNA, CDR2 YSLEER. CDR3 DNA: TGCGCCAGCAGCCCAGGGAGGGGGTATACTGAAAAACTGTTTTTT. This codes for CASSPGRGYTEKLFF.

The V and J genes are TRBV19 and TRBJ2-5; TRBD2 might be the D (6 bases). Trimming cost V 10 bases and J 4 bases, with 16 bases left between them. The germline V gene encodes CDR1 LNHDA and CDR2 SQIVND (reference sequence). CDR3 length: 13 residues. The CDR3 sequence: CATRLGGLETQYF. The CDR3 bases are TGTGCCACCAGGTTGGGGGGTTTAGAGACCCAGTACTTC.

V and J are TRBV7-2 and TRBJ2-7; 10 nucleotides match TRBD2. V trimming: 4 bases; J trimming: 0 bases; junction bases outside the gene matches: 6. From germline, CDR1 is SGHTA and CDR2 FQGNSA. The CDR3 covers 16 residues. As DNA, the CDR3 is TGTGCCAGCAGCTCCCAAGCGGGGGGGCACTCCTACGAGCAGTACTTC. Residues: CASSSQAGGHSYEQYF.

This rearrangement joins TRBV5-4 to TRBJ2-1, with a tentative D call TRBD1 (5 bases). Trimming shortened V by 0 bases and J by 5 bases, and 15 bases separated the two germline ends. CDR1 is SGHNT, CDR2 YYREEE, per germline (reference sequence). The CDR3 loop spans 16 amino acids. CDR3 bases: TGTGCCAGCAGCTTGGCCGAAACAGGTTGGAACAATGAGCAGTTCTTC. Residues: CASSLAETGWNNEQFF.

This clone was found once. The gene calls are TRBV5-1 and TRBJ1-1, with D perhaps TRBD1 (5 bases). Germline CDR1 SGHRS, CDR2 YFSETQ. The length of the CDR3 is 15 residues. Deletions cut 0 bases from V and 5 bases from J, with 14 bases between. CDR3 in amino acids: CASSLVTGVDTEAFF. The CDR3 region has the DNA TGCGCCAGCAGCTTGGTTACGGGGGTAGATACTGAAGCTTTCTTT.

The chain joins TRBV28 to TRBJ1-1; possible D gene TRBD1, 5 bases. The germline gives CDR1 MDHEN, CDR2 SYDVKM. Trimming took 8 bases from V and 1 from J, leaving 11 bases between them. The CDR3 spans 13 residues. CDR3 residues: CASCQGGNTEAFF. The CDR3 bases are TGTGCCAGCTGCCAGGGAGGGAACACTGAAGCTTTCTTT.

The rearrangement links TRBV7-2 to TRBJ2-7; TRBD2 matches 8 bases. The V gene end was trimmed by 1 base and the J gene end by 1 base; junction bases not matched to a gene: 3. This CDR3 is 15 amino acids long. The germline gives CDR1 SGHTA, CDR2 FQGNSA. CDR3 region: CASSLDSGGSYEQYF. DNA for the CDR3: TGTGCCAGCAGCTTAGACAGCGGGGGATCCTACGAGCAGTACTTC.